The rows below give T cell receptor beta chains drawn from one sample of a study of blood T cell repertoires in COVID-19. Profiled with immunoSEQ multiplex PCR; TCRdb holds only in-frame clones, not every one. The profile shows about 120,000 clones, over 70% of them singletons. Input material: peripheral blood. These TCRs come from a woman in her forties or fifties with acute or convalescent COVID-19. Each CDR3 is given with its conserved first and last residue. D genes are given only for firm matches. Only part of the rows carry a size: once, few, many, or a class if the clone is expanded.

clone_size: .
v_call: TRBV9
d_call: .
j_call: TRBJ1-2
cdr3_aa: CASSVATFGGYGYTF
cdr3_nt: TGTGCCAGCAGCGTAGCAACGTTCGGTGGCTATGGCTACACCTTC

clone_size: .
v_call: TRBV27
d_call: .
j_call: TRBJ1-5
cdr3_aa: CASSLRGILGQPQHF
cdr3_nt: TGTGCCAGCAGTTTAAGAGGGATCCTCGGGCAGCCCCAGCATTTT

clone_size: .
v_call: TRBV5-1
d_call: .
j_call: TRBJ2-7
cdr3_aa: CASSLEGVLYEQYF
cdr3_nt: TGCGCCAGCAGCTTGGAGGGAGTTCTCTACGAGCAGTACTTC

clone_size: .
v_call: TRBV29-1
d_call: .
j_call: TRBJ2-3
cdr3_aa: CSVGPSGTDTQYF
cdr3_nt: TGCAGCGTTGGGCCTAGCGGCACAGATACGCAGTATTTT

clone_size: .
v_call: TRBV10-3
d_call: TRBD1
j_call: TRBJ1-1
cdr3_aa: CAISSLGQGNTEAFF
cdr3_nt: TGTGCCATCAGTTCCCTGGGACAGGGCAACACTGAAGCTTTCTTT

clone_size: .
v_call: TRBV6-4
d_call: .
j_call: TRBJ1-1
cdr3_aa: CASSREANTEAFF
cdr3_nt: TGTGCCAGCAGCAGGGAGGCGAACACTGAAGCTTTCTTT

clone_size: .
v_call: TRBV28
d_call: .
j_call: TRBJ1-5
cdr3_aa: CASRLQGYQPQHF
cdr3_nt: TGTGCCAGCAGACTTCAGGGATATCAGCCCCAGCATTTT

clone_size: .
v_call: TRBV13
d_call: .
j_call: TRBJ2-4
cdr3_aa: CASSLSGVWGAKNIQYF
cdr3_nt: TGTGCCAGCAGCTTATCAGGCGTTTGGGGCGCCAAAAACATTCAGTACTTC

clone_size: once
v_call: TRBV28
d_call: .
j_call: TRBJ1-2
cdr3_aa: CASSSAGTNYGYTF
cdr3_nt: TGTGCCAGCAGTTCGGCAGGCACTAACTATGGCTACACCTTC

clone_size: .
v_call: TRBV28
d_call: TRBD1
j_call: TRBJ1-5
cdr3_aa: CASSPRQGGNQPQHF
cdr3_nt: TGTGCCAGCAGTCCCCGACAGGGAGGCAATCAGCCCCAGCATTTT

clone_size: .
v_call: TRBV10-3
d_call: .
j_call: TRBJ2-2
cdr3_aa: CAISESKRIVPGELFF
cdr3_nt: TGTGCCATCAGTGAGAGCAAGAGAATAGTCCCCGGGGAGCTGTTTTTT

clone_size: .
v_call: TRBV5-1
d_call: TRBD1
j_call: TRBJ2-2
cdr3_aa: CASSFVPGQGSNTGELFF
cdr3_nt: TGCGCCAGCAGCTTCGTCCCGGGACAGGGGTCGAACACCGGGGAGCTGTTTTTT

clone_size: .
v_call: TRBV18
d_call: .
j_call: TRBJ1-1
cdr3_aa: CASSQQGNTEAFF
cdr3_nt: TGTGCCAGCTCCCAACAGGGGAACACTGAAGCTTTCTTT

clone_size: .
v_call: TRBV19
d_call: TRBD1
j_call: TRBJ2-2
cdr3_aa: CASSIDEETGRNTGELFF
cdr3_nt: TGTGCCAGTAGTATAGACGAGGAGACAGGGAGAAACACCGGGGAGCTGTTTTTT

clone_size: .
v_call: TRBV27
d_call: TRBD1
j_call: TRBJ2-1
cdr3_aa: CASSLLGQGAIFF
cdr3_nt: TGTGCCAGCAGTTTATTGGGACAGGGGGCTATATTCTTC

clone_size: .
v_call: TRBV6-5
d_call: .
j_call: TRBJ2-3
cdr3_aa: CASRAGTTDTQYF
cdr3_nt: TGTGCCAGCAGGGCGGGAACGACAGATACGCAGTATTTT

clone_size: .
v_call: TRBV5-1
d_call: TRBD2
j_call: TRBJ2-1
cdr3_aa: CASSFSGGSDSYNEQFF
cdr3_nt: TGCGCCAGCAGCTTTAGCGGGGGGTCAGACTCCTACAATGAGCAGTTCTTC

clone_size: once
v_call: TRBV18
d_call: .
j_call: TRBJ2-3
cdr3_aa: CASSPSGASMDTQYF
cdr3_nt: TGTGCCAGCTCACCGTCAGGGGCATCAATGGATACGCAGTATTTT

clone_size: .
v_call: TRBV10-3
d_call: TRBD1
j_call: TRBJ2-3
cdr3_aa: CAIRGQGGADTQYF
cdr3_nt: TGTGCCATCCGGGGACAGGGGGGAGCTGATACGCAGTATTTT

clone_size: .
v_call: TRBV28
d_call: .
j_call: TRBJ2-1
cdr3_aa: CASRPNRWEQFF
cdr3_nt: TGTGCCAGCAGACCCAACCGGTGGGAGCAGTTCTTC

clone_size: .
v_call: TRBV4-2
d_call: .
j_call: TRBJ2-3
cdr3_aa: CASSQRGIEVDTQYF
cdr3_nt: TGTGCCAGCAGCCAAAGGGGGATAGAAGTAGATACGCAGTATTTT

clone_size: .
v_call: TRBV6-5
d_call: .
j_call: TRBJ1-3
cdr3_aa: CASWRVSGNTIYF
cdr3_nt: TGTGCCAGCTGGCGGGTCTCTGGAAACACCATATATTTT

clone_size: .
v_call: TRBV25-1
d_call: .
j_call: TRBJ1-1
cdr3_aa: CASSEYVGQPRAFF
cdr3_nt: TGTGCCAGCAGTGAATACGTGGGGCAGCCGAGGGCTTTCTTT

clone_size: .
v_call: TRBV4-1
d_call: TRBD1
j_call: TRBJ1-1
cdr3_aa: CASSQDNPAGIRQGAEAFF
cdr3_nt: TGCGCCAGCAGCCAAGATAATCCGGCAGGGATAAGGCAGGGGGCTGAAGCTTTCTTT

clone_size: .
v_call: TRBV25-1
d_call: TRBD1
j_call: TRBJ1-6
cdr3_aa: CASREGQGVYNSPLHF
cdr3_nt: TGTGCCAGCAGAGAAGGACAGGGGGTCTATAATTCACCCCTCCACTTT

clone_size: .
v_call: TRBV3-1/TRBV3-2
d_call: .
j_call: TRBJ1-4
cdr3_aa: CASSPPKGKGKLFF
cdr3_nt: TGTGCCAGCAGCCCCCCAAAGGGGAAAGGGAAACTGTTTTTT

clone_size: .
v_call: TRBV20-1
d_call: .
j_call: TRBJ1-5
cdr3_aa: CSASGHSNQPQHF
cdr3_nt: TGCAGTGCTAGTGGGCATAGCAATCAGCCCCAGCATTTT

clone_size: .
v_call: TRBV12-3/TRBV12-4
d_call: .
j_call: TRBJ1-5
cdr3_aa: CASSLTADQPQHF
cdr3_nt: TGTGCCAGCAGTTTGACAGCTGATCAGCCCCAGCATTTT

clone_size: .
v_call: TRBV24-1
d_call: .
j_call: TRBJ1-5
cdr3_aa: CATSDGHTSWPQHF
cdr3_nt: TGTGCCACCAGTGATGGGCACACGAGTTGGCCCCAGCATTTT

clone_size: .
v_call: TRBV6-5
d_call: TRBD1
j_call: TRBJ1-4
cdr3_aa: CASRQGQGVEKLFF
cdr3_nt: TGTGCCAGCAGACAAGGACAGGGAGTAGAAAAACTGTTTTTT

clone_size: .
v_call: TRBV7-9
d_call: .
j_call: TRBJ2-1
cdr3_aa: CASSFLATEKNNEQFF
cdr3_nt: TGTGCCAGCAGCTTTCTAGCAACAGAGAAGAACAATGAGCAGTTCTTC

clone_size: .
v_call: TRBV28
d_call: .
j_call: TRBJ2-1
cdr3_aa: CASSFLGKEQFF
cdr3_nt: TGTGCCAGCAGTTTCCTCGGTAAAGAGCAGTTCTTC

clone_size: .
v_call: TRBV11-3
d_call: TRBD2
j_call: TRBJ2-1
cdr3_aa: CASSLQRGGLSSYNEQFF
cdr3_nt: TGTGCCAGCAGCTTGCAGCGGGGGGGCCTGTCATCCTACAATGAGCAGTTCTTC

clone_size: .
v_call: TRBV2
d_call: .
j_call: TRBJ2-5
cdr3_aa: CASSELTGEETQYF
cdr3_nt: TGTGCCAGCAGTGAGCTGACAGGAGAAGAGACCCAGTACTTC

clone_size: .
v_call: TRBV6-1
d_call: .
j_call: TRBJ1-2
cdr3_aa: CASSETVFNYGYTF
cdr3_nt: TGTGCCAGCAGTGAGACAGTTTTTAACTATGGCTACACCTTC

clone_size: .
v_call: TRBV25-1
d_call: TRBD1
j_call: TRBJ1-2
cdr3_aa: CASSESRQGNGYTF
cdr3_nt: TGTGCCAGCAGTGAGTCACGACAGGGGAATGGCTACACCTTC

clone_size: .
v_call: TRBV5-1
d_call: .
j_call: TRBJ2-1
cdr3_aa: CASSPALNEQFF
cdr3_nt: TGCGCCAGCAGCCCTGCGCTCAATGAGCAGTTCTTC

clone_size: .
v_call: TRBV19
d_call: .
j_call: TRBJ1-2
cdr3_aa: CASRPQITGLRGYTF
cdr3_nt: TGTGCCAGTAGACCCCAAATTACAGGCCTTCGTGGCTACACCTTC

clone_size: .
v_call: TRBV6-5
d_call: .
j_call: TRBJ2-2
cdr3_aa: CASGGRSLALGELFF
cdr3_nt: TGTGCCAGCGGGGGCCGGTCTTTAGCTCTCGGGGAGCTGTTTTTT

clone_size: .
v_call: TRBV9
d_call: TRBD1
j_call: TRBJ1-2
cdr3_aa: CASSASSQGAGGYTF
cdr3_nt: TGTGCCAGCAGCGCTTCGTCACAGGGGGCTGGTGGCTACACCTTC

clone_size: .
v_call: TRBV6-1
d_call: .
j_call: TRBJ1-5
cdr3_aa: CASSEAGVYSNQPQHF
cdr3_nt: TGTGCCAGCAGTGAGGCAGGGGTATATAGCAATCAGCCCCAGCATTTT

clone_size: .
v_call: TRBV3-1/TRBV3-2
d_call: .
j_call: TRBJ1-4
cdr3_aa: CASSQLAGTNEKLFF
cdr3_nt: TGTGCCAGCAGCCAGCTGGCAGGGACTAATGAAAAACTGTTTTTT

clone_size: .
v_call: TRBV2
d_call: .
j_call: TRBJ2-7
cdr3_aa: CATIGGLSYEQYF
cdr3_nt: TGTGCCACCATTGGGGGGTTATCCTACGAGCAGTACTTC

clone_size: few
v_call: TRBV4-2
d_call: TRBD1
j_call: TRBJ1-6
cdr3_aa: CASSQPRTGGASYNSPLHF
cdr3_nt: TGTGCCAGCAGCCAACCGAGGACAGGGGGCGCCTCCTATAATTCACCCCTCCACTTT

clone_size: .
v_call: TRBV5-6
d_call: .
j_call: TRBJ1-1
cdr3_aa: CASSLGGYHTEAFF
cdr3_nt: TGTGCCAGCAGCTTGGGGGGCTACCACACTGAAGCTTTCTTT

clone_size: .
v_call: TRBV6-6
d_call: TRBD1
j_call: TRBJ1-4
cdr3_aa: CASSRRDRGSQGEKLFF
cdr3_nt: TGTGCCAGCAGTCGCCGGGACAGGGGTTCACAAGGAGAAAAACTGTTTTTT

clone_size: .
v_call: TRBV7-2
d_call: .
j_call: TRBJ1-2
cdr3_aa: CASSLARDINYGYTF
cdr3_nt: TGTGCCAGCAGCTTAGCCCGGGACATAAACTATGGCTACACCTTC

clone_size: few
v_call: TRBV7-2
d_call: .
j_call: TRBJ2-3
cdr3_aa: CASSLDLGAPDTQYF
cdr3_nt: TGTGCCAGCAGCTTAGATCTAGGGGCGCCAGATACGCAGTATTTT

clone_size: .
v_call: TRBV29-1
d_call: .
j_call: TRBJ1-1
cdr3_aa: CSGIRGESTEAFF
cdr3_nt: TGCAGCGGGATCAGGGGTGAAAGCACTGAAGCTTTCTTT

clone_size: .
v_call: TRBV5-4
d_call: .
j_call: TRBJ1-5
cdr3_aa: CASSFGGGSQPQHF
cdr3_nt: TGTGCCAGCAGCTTCGGTGGGGGGTCTCAGCCCCAGCATTTT

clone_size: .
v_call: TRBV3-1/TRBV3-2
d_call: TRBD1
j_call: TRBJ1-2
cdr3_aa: CASRMDRRGGYTF
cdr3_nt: TGTGCCAGCAGAATGGACAGGCGGGGTGGCTACACCTTC

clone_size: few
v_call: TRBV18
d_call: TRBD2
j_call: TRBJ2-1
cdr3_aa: CASSPGTSGTYNEQFF
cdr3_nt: TGTGCCAGCTCACCAGGGACTAGCGGCACCTACAATGAGCAGTTCTTC

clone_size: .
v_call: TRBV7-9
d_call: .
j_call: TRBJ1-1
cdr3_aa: CASSPTSGQAEGTEAFF
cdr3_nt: TGTGCCAGCAGCCCTACGTCCGGACAAGCGGAGGGCACTGAAGCTTTCTTT

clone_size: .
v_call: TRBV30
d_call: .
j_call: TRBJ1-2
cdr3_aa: CAWRGGHGYTF
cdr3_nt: TGTGCCTGGAGAGGTGGGCATGGCTACACCTTC

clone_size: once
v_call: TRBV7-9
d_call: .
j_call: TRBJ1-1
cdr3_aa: CASSDHRTEAFF
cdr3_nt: TGTGCCAGCAGCGACCACAGGACCGAAGCTTTCTTT

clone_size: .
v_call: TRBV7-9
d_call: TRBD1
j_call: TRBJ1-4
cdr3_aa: CASSYGDSFVEKLFF
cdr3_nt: TGTGCCAGCAGCTACGGGGACAGTTTTGTTGAAAAACTGTTTTTT

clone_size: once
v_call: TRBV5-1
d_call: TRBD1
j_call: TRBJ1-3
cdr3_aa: CASSTRTGVRSGNTIYF
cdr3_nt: TGCGCCAGCAGCACAAGGACAGGAGTACGCTCTGGAAACACCATATATTTT

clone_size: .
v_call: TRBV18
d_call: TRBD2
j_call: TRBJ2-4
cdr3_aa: CASSLTSGGAKNIQYF
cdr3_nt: TGTGCCAGCTCACTTACTAGCGGGGGAGCCAAAAACATTCAGTACTTC

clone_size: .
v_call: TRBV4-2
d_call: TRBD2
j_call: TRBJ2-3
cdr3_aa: CASSQVAIAGAGDTQYF
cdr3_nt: TGTGCCAGCAGCCAAGTGGCGATAGCGGGGGCCGGAGATACGCAGTATTTT

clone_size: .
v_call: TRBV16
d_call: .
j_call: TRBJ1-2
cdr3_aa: CASSLRQAGPYGYTF
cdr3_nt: TGTGCCAGCAGCCTGAGACAGGCAGGGCCCTATGGCTACACCTTC